The source of this TCR beta chain is a study of shared clonotypes between healthy human individuals. Points from the study as a whole: Some clonotypes were shared by all four sorted-subset donors, while others were not shared. The non-shared ones had lower generation probabilities than the shared ones.

As to this clone: Its antigen is as yet unknown.

The V gene's germline CDR1 is SGHRS and CDR2 YFSETQ. This CDR3 comprises 18 residues. V was pared by 0 bases and J by 0 bases, with 18 bases between. Deep-level settings were used for running the assay. Per sorted-subset replicate PCR, input was approximately 210 ng DNA, representing roughly 29,000 T cell genomes. Clones were read by immunoSEQ multiplex PCR, and TCRdb kept only the in-frame ones, dropping some. The data contain 2,100,000 or so clones, approximately 96% of them seen just once; the ten biggest clones take up more than 0.1%. The chain combines TRBV5-1 with TRBJ1-1; D is unclear. This TCR was sampled from a young man in good health. Sequenced sample: naive CD4+ T cells sorted from blood. The sample's subset: CD45RA+ positively selected. The CDR3 spells CASSLDYPPGFMNTEAFF. In nucleotides, the CDR3 is TGCGCCAGCAGCTTGGATTATCCTCCTGGTTTCATGAACACTGAAGCTTTCTTT.